This T cell receptor beta chain was recovered during a study of cytomegalovirus exposure and HLA in healthy donors (dated by TCRdb to 2016 to 2017). Context from the whole study: In an earlier analysis of roughly 500 of the donors, 250 to 350 Gb of sequence data and approximately 100 million unique TCR beta sequences from about 179 million T cells were reported. An early release covering 550 to 700 HLA-typed donors comprised approximately 290 gigabases of sequencing data and about 90 million unique TCR sequences. Among the roughly 410 genotyped donors, around 79% belonged to the genetic ancestry cluster associated with self-reported Caucasian donors. The study aimed to test whether signatures of past pathogen exposure could be identified by cataloging public T cell receptors. The study used immunosequencing to profile the T cell repertoires of 670 or so subjects and linked those repertoires to cytomegalovirus serostatus. Besides the first cohort of 666 subjects, a separate validation cohort made up of roughly 120 different subjects was used. High-throughput TCR immunosequencing, statistical association of individual TCRs with disease status, and machine learning were combined to predict cytomegalovirus infection status. To study patterns of TCR occurrence, a later analysis re-analyzed previously published TCR beta repertoires from more than 550 donors and added high-resolution HLA genotyping. The later analysis used no new phenotypic data to find candidate immune exposures, relying instead on TCR beta sequences and their occurrence across donors. An earlier analysis of 587 of the donors used high-throughput TCR beta sequencing to judge whether each TCR beta V gene segment behaved as functional or pseudogenic. Donor age, sex, ethnicity and CMV serostatus were compiled together with the repertoire data. In a later genetic analysis, genome-wide SNP genotypes for about 55% of the roughly 700 donors were used, and that subset was treated as a discovery cohort. All discovery cohort repertoires had been generated on a single sequencing platform. Both class I and class II loci were covered by HLA typing, at four-digit resolution. The number of donors typed differed by locus, with roughly 620-630 for A, B, C, DRB1 and DQB1, more than 500 for DQA1, over 600 for DPA1, and roughly 450 for DPB1. Because of strong linkage in the cohort, roughly 5 DR-DQ haplotypes were treated as single units for association and clustering. Across some 400 genotyped donors of the cohort, an average of approximately 240,000 unique TCR beta nucleotide sequences per donor were sequenced, and 15% to 20% of those sequences were non-productive.

Study-wide findings and limitations: An association between a missense DCLRE1C variant and V-gene and J-gene trimming of TCR beta chains was found in a later genetic analysis and replicated in an independent cohort. The authors suggested that the approach could potentially be extended to other disease states and immunological phenotypes. The only immune exposure information available for the cohort was CMV serostatus. Most CMV-associated TCR beta chains appeared to be HLA-restricted in a later analysis, and the HLA associations seemed to be driven largely by CMV exposure. Seventeen rarely observed V segments, including chromosome 9 orphons, were excluded from the earlier analysis of several hundred of the donors because counts were too low. In a later genetic analysis, fewer N-insertions in productive TCRs were reported among donors in an Asian-associated ancestry cluster than the 666-donor mean. Linkage disequilibrium might explain the correlated functional status among segregating V segments, but an unknown experimental factor could not be ruled out. In an earlier analysis of fewer than 750 of the donors, most TCR beta V segments were observed in productive rearrangements about 87% or about 30% of the time, broadly matching IMGT annotations. A few of the identified cytomegalovirus-associated TCR beta chains were confirmed in vitro to be specific for cytomegalovirus antigens. In a later analysis, HLA-associated TCR beta chains showed more clonal expansion and lower generation probabilities than non-associated chains that were equally common. The 87-base-pair reads could not distinguish some IMGT-functional V segments, including TRBV6-2 and TRBV6-3, so those segments were excluded. A cluster of highly shared sequence variants was judged likely to represent a technical artifact of the sequencing pipeline. In the study, 164 TCR beta chains were listed as associated with cytomegalovirus. A further reported finding was that TCR beta sequences accurately predicted the HLA-A and HLA-B alleles for most subjects in the first cohort. Because HLA typing was missing for some donors at each locus, association tests included only the typed subset. According to a later analysis, TCR association rates differed among HLA loci, with DRB1 alleles showing the most associated TCRs and HLA-C alleles showing the fewest. According to a later analysis, parvovirus B19, influenza, CMV and Epstein-Barr virus appeared linked to several top co-occurrence clusters. Strong co-occurrence of HLA alleles, especially DR and DQ, made assigning TCR associations to individual alleles difficult. At a false discovery rate of 0.05, a later analysis linked 16,951 TCR beta sequences to specific HLA alleles. The cohort was sequenced for TCR beta chains only, and without alpha or paired-chain data the features that could be detected were limited. Sequencing depth was assumed to be roughly uniform across donors in the presence/absence analyses, though that assumption may not hold. Cytomegalovirus status was reported to be diagnosed by the classifier with high specificity and sensitivity in both the original and validation cohorts. Most TCR sequences were observed very rarely across donors, whereas some public TCRs were present in many individuals.

The cohort consisted of hundreds of healthy bone marrow donors. All cohort members were sampled while nominally healthy, although unrecorded immune exposures were likely present. The donor tested CMV seropositive and was one of the 289 seropositive cohort members. A peripheral blood sample was collected from each donor, and TCR beta sequencing was performed on peripheral blood mononuclear cells. The Qiagen DNeasy Blood Extraction Kit was used to extract genomic DNA from the blood cell samples. This clone was seen only a few times. Its target antigen remains unknown. No base quality values were provided; no much bigger clone lies one nucleotide off. CDR1 MNHNS and CDR2 SASEGT are derived from the germline V gene. The CDR3 contains 13 residues, cysteine and phenylalanine counted. Only the CDR3 DNA stays, 39 bases, in frame from base 1. At the junction V is shortened by 7 bases and J by 4 bases, with 10 bases in between.

Libraries were made using the immunoSEQ multiplex PCR assay. A mixture of 60 forward primers for TCR Vbeta segments and 13 reverse primers for TCR Jbeta segments was used in the multiplex PCR. Amplification of the CDR3 region of rearranged TCR beta genes was performed with a multiplex PCR assay on genomic DNA. Amplified TCR beta libraries were sequenced as 87-base-pair reads on the Illumina HiSeq System. Regarding the original processing steps: In a later analysis, tens of millions of unique TCR beta chains were counted across the roughly 670 repertoires, and roughly 9.9 million of these chains were shared by at least two donors. To remove PCR and sequencing errors, raw reads were error-corrected and collapsed into unique sequences using a nearest-neighbor algorithm that merged closely related sequences. CDR3 sequences were aligned to IMGT reference sequences to assign V, D and J gene segments. For a sequence to be retained, at least a six-nucleotide match to both a V gene segment and a J gene segment was required. A rearrangement was called productive if the CDR3 had no stop codons and remained in frame with V and J, and every other rearrangement was called non-productive. Following IMGT convention, CDR3 was defined as the stretch from the second conserved V-encoded cysteine to the conserved J-encoded phenylalanine. The earlier analysis of a few hundred of the donors excluded sequences that lacked an unambiguous match to a single V gene segment. An earlier analysis of fewer than 750 of the donors called V segments functional above 56.7% productive rearrangements and segregating when the between-donor standard deviation exceeded 5%. A statistical classification framework was built for diagnosing cytomegalovirus status from the catalog of TCR beta chain sequences. V and J gene assignment, in a later analysis, came from comparing TCR nucleotide sequences with IMGT/GENE-DB human TR gene sequences. Using the TCRdist pipeline, a later analysis assigned CDR3 sequences along with most-parsimonious VDJ recombination scenarios. A later analysis defined each TCR beta chain by its CDR3 amino acid sequence plus V-gene family, and excluded reads lacking a unique V-gene family. To address suspected cross-contamination and a sequencing artifact, a later analysis removed 592 highly shared, low-generation-probability nucleotide sequences. A later analysis calculated a clonal expansion index for each public chain from normalized within-repertoire ranks of inferred template counts. A later analysis computed generation probabilities with a VDJ recombination model fitted to out-of-frame rearrangements, and checked the results against IGoR. Hypergeometric tests were used in a later analysis to score TCR-TCR, TCR-HLA and TCR-CMV co-occurrence, with a repertoire-size bias correction applied to the TCR pairs. False discovery rates were estimated in a later analysis by permuting HLA or CMV assignments 20 times. A later analysis grouped co-occurring TCRs with DBSCAN, adding TCRdist sequence similarity when clustering within HLA-allele-positive subsets. Co-occurrence clustering excluded repertoires with fewer than 30,000 or more than 120,000 public chains, plus five with anomalous nucleotide sharing. TCRdb provides this immuneACCESS table in a form limited to in-frame rearrangements. Some clones are lacking; in checked studies, under half of them reflect an unresolved V gene, and why the rest are absent is not known. V, J and clone size derive from that table, while D and trimming were established from the DNA sequence. The sample table holds 80,000 to 130,000 clones, of which about 70% were seen once. Under 5.5% of the sample belongs to the ten largest clones.

Sequencing was carried out using PBMCs. Here the chain combines TRBV6-1 and TRBJ1-4, with the D segment identity uncertain. The source is a woman aged 18-29 years in good health and CMV-seropositive. The bases are TGTGCCAGCAAGGAACAGCTTAATGAAAAACTGTTTTTT. Protein translation: CASKEQLNEKLFF.